What follows are 22 T cell receptor beta chains derived from one specimen sequenced in a study of T-cell reconstitution after alpha-beta-depleted transplantation in children. TCRbeta library preparation incorporated unique molecular identifiers. TCRdb re-derived calls from the PCR reads in MiXCR, one entry per CDR3 protein. In the table there are 150,000 to 250,000 distinct CDR3 sequences, roughly 14% of which are singletons. Source: PBMCs from the stem cell graft donor, taken from the stem cell graft. All receptors derive from a human donor who donated a stem cell graft to a child with acute lymphoblastic leukemia.

This clonotype was picked up many times. The chain links TRBV12-3 or TRBV12-4 to TRBJ1-1; weak D call: TRBD1 (5 bases). Trimming stripped 3 bases from V and 0 bases from J, with 8 bases between. This CDR3 region has 14 residues. The DNA of the CDR3 is TGTGCCAGCAGTTTGGCCAGGGTGAACACTGAAGCTTTCTTT. Translation gives CASSLARVNTEAFF.

The chain is built from TRBV12-3 or TRBV12-4 and TRBJ2-5; D not certain. This CDR3 spans 13 amino acids. V lost 6 bases to trimming and J lost 3 bases, with 11 bases between them. CDR3 DNA: TGTGCCAGCAGGCGCCAAGAGGAAGAGACCCAGTACTTC. Its translation is CASRRQEEETQYF.

This clonotype was seen at least ten times. The chain employs TRBV29-1 and TRBJ2-1; 8 nucleotides align to TRBD1. Germline V lookup: CDR1 SQVTM, CDR2 ANQGSEA. The CDR3 contains 12 residues. Trimming cost V 7 bases and J 8 bases; bases outside gene matches: 7. The CDR3 DNA is TGCAGCGCTGGACAGGGATTCGATGAGCAGTTCTTC. Protein: CSAGQGFDEQFF.

In this sample, this clonotype turned up many times. The chain recombines TRBV5-1 with TRBJ2-1, with D perhaps TRBD1 (6 bases). The CDR3 totals 14 residues. Between the trimmed V and J ends, which lost 0 bases and 15 bases, there was a span of 19 bases. Germline loops: CDR1 SGHRS, CDR2 YFSETQ. CDR3 in amino acids: CASSLERQAMPGFF. The CDR3 DNA reads TGCGCCAGCAGCTTGGAGAGACAGGCGATGCCAGGGTTCTTC.

This clonotype was recorded many times. The CDR3 spells CASSPGQGSAEAFF. The CDR3 region has the DNA TGTGCCAGCAGCCCCGGACAGGGTTCGGCTGAAGCTTTCTTT. The rearrangement joins TRBV7-6 to TRBJ1-1, with TRBD1 matching 8 bases. The V gene end was trimmed by 5 bases and the J gene end by 6 bases; junction bases not matched to a gene: 8. Germline values: CDR1 SGHVS, CDR2 FNYEAQ. This CDR3 is built from 14 residues.

Turning to this clonotype: A much more abundant neighbour one base away suggests this may be a read error. The rearrangement uses TRBV7-8 and TRBJ1-4; 9 bases agree with TRBD1. Per germline, CDR1 SGHVS and CDR2 FQNEAQ. This CDR3 spans 15 amino acids. CDR3 region: CASSWGGTGNEELFF. In DNA, the CDR3 is TGTGCCAGCAGCTGGGGTGGGACAGGGAATGAAGAACTGTTTTTT.

In regard to this clonotype: The junction and the germline gene differ at one end; a read error may be behind it. V and J are TRBV5-5 and TRBJ2-5; 9 bases align to TRBD1. The CDR3 runs to 18 residues. Germline CDR1 reads SGHKS; CDR2 reads YYEKEE (reference sequence). The CDR3: CASSSALQGAEYQETQYF. The CDR3 DNA sequence: TGTGCCAGCAGCTCAGCCTTACAGGGGGCGGAGTACCAAGAGACACAGTACTTC.

In its sample, this clonotype was seen many times. This sequence joins TRBV29-1 and TRBJ1-1, with D uncertain. Germline V CDR1 and CDR2: SQVTM, ANQGSEA. This CDR3 is built from 13 residues. Trimming removed 6 bases at V and 7 bases at J, with 18 bases between. The CDR3 DNA is TGCAGCGTCAAGAGTACGGGAGAGGGTGAAGCTTTCTTT. This codes for CSVKSTGEGEAFF.

This clonotype has at least ten counts. The V call is TRBV12-3 or TRBV12-4, the J call TRBJ2-1; D unresolved. The V and J ends lost 3 bases and 4 bases respectively, with 10 bases between them. This CDR3 spans 14 amino acids. CDR3 amino acids: CASSFRARYNEQFF. CDR3 coding DNA: TGTGCCAGCAGTTTTCGAGCCAGATACAATGAGCAGTTCTTC.

This clonotype was found many times. An end of the junction differs from the germline gene, which may be a read error. The chain is built from TRBV7-9 and TRBJ1-1; 7 bases agree with TRBD1. From germline, CDR1 is SEHNR and CDR2 FQNEAQ (reference sequence). The CDR3 contains 15 residues. CDR3 amino acids: CASSPGQDPLTANIF. CDR3 coding DNA: TGTGCCAGCAGCCCCGGACAGGATCCCCTTACCGCCAATATTTTT.

On this clonotype itself: Just one base apart from a much larger clone, this may be a read error. CDR3 region: CACSQGPLSSYEQYF. CDR3 bases: TGTGCCTGCAGCCAAGGTCCACTTAGCTCCTACGAGCAGTACTTC. The rearrangement links TRBV3-1 to TRBJ2-7; D remains ambiguous. This CDR3 comprises 15 residues. The germline CDR1 and CDR2 sequences are LGHDT and YNNKEL (reference sequence).

The table lists this clonotype with many counts. V usage is TRBV12-3 or TRBV12-4 and J usage is TRBJ2-1, with D uncertain. V lost 8 bases and J lost 0, with 14 bases in between. The CDR3 spans 15 residues. In nucleotides, the CDR3 is TGTGCCAGCCTGCTTAGAAGTAGCTCCTACAATGAGCAGTTCTTC. Protein product: CASLLRSSSYNEQFF.

This clonotype occurred many times. This chain uses TRBV20-1 with TRBJ2-5; D might be TRBD1 or TRBD2, each matching 5 bases. Trimming shortened V by 2 bases and J by 3 bases, and 7 bases separated the two germline ends. The V gene's germline CDR1 is DFQATT and CDR2 SNEGSKA (reference sequence). The CDR3 has 12 amino acids. In DNA, the CDR3 is TGCAGTGCTAGACAGGGAGAAGAGACCCAGTACTTC. It encodes CSARQGEETQYF.

This clonotype was recorded at least ten times. The chain is built from TRBV20-1 and TRBJ2-2; a weak D match, TRBD2 (5 bases). CDR1 and CDR2 from the germline V gene are DFQATT and SNEGSKA (reference sequence). The CDR3 spans 13 residues. Trimming left V 4 bases short and J 0 bases short, with 6 bases between. CDR3 residues: CSATGANTGELFF. The CDR3 bases are TGCAGTGCTACCGGGGCGAACACCGGGGAGCTGTTTTTT.

Only a few counts were recorded for this clonotype. The J gene is TRBJ1-5, the V gene TRBV12-3 or TRBV12-4, with D perhaps TRBD1 (5 bases). This CDR3 comprises 13 residues. V gave up 6 bases and J gave up 7 bases, with 13 bases separating them. The CDR3, as DNA: TGTGCCAGCAGCCAGCAGGCAGGGCAGCCCCAGCATTTT. This gives the protein CASSQQAGQPQHF.

This clonotype occurred a few times. This CDR3 is CSALKGGGKEQFF. The CDR3 coding sequence is TGCAGTGCCCTAAAGGGGGGGGGGAAGGAGCAGTTCTTC. The rearrangement uses TRBV20-1 and TRBJ2-1, with a possible D match to TRBD2 (7 bases). The V and J ends lost 6 bases and 10 bases respectively, with 19 bases between them. This CDR3 comprises 13 residues. The germline V gene has CDR1 DFQATT and CDR2 SNEGSKA (reference sequence).

This clonotype was counted at least ten times. The chain recombines TRBV5-1 with TRBJ2-1; TRBD2 is a possible D gene (6 bases). This CDR3 is built from 13 residues. Germline V gene data show CDR1 as SGHRS and CDR2 as YFSETQ. Trimming removed 4 bases from V and 4 bases from J, with 9 bases in between. The chain's CDR3 is CASSVGGYNEQFF. Written as DNA, the CDR3 is TGCGCCAGCAGCGTGGGAGGATACAATGAGCAGTTCTTC.

This clonotype was observed once. Just one base apart from a much larger clone, this may be a read error. The chain joins TRBV6-5 to TRBJ2-1, with 9 bases matching TRBD1. Trimming at V came to 6 bases and at J to 4 bases, leaving 10 bases not matched to a gene. The CDR3 is 16 amino acids. The germline V gene encodes CDR1 MNHEY and CDR2 SVGAGI. The CDR3 DNA sequence: TGTGCCAGCAGCTCCTCTGGGACAGGGTCTTACAATGAGCAGTTCTTC. The encoded protein is CASSSSGTGSYNEQFF.

This clonotype has more than one count but fewer than ten. The gene calls are TRBV10-3 and TRBJ2-7; 15 positions match TRBD2. Germline lookup yields CDR1 ENHRY and CDR2 SYGVKD. The CDR3 spans 14 residues. After removal of 6 bases from V and 7 bases from J, the junction contained 4 bases not matched to a gene. The CDR3 spells CAIRRTSGRDEQYF. In DNA form, the CDR3 reads TGTGCCATCAGGAGGACTAGCGGGAGGGATGAGCAGTACTTC.

This clonotype turned up a few times. The chain recombines TRBV7-9 with TRBJ2-5, with TRBD2 identical over 10 bases. This CDR3 spans 16 amino acids. V lost 5 bases and J lost 5; bases outside the gene matches: 11. In germline, CDR1 is SEHNR, CDR2 FQNEAQ (reference sequence). The CDR3 bases are TGTGCCAGCAGCCCCCCCCCTCCAGCGGGAGGGGAGACCCAGTACTTC. Translating it yields CASSPPPPAGGETQYF.

This clonotype was seen ten or more times. The chain couples TRBV27 to TRBJ2-5; TRBD1 aligns across 8 bases. The germline gives CDR1 MNHEY, CDR2 SMNVEV (reference sequence). The CDR3 runs to 16 residues. V shed 6 bases, J shed 0 bases, and the junction held 9 bases outside the gene matches. The CDR3 spells CASSRTDRAYQETQYF. The CDR3 DNA follows: TGTGCCAGCAGCCGTACGGACAGGGCTTACCAAGAGACCCAGTACTTC.

In its sample, this clonotype was seen many times. The chain uses TRBV6-1 and TRBJ1-1; D not resolved. Trimming stripped 5 bases from V and 1 base from J, with 14 bases between. CDR1 MNHNS and CDR2 SASEGT come from the germline V gene. This CDR3 is 15 amino acids long. This chain's CDR3 is CASSPISGRNTEAFF. The DNA of the CDR3 is TGTGCCAGCAGTCCGATTTCCGGGAGGAACACTGAAGCTTTCTTT.